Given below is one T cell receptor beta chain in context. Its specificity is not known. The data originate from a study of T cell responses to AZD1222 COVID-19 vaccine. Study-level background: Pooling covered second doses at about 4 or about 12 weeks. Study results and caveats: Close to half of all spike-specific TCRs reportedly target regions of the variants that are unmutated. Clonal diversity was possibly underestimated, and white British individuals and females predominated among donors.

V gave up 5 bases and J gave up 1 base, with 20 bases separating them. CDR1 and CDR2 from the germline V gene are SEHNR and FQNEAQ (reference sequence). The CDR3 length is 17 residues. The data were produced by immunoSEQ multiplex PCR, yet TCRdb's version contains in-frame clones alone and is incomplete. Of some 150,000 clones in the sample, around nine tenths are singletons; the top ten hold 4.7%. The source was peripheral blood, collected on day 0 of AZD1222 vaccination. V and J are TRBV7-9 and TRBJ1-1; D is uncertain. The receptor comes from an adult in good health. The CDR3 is CASSPPRQEGSNTEAFF. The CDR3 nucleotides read TGTGCCAGCAGCCCTCCGAGGCAGGAGGGATCGAACACTGAAGCTTTCTTT.